The rows below give T cell receptor beta chains drawn from one sample of a study of molecular identifiers for immune sequencing clone quantification. TCRdb ran MiXCR on the PCR reads and lists one entry per CDR3 protein. The sample carries some 650,000 distinct CDR3 sequences, just under 20% recorded once. The sample was naive CD8+ T cells from blood, with Jurkat cell RNA spiked in. The source is a human donor in good health. Some libraries in this study had Jurkat cell RNA spiked in. Each CDR3 is given with its conserved first and last residue. D genes are given only for firm matches. Clone size is given for some rows only: seen once, a few or many times, or a class if the clone is expanded.

V gene: TRBV5-4
clone size: -
J gene: TRBJ1-5
D gene: -
CDR3 protein: CASSLGQNPPQHF
CDR3 DNA: TGTGCCAGCAGCTTGGGACAGAATCCGCCCCAGCATTTT

V gene: TRBV6-1
clone size: few
J gene: TRBJ2-2
D gene: -
CDR3 protein: CASSPYRDGTGELFF
CDR3 DNA: TGTGCCAGCAGTCCTTACAGGGATGGCACCGGGGAGCTGTTTTTT

V gene: TRBV27
clone size: many
J gene: TRBJ2-1
D gene: TRBD2
CDR3 protein: CASSPIAGTSGRDRFF
CDR3 DNA: TGTGCCAGCAGTCCAATCGCCGGGACTAGCGGGAGAGATAGGTTCTTC

V gene: TRBV4-1
clone size: many
J gene: TRBJ1-4
D gene: -
CDR3 protein: CASSQDLRVPLNEKLFF
CDR3 DNA: TGCGCCAGCAGCCAAGATCTCCGAGTTCCGTTAAATGAAAAACTGTTTTTT

V gene: TRBV19
clone size: few
J gene: TRBJ1-1
D gene: -
CDR3 protein: CASREEEVGGNTEAFF
CDR3 DNA: TGTGCCAGTAGGGAAGAGGAGGTTGGGGGGAACACTGAAGCTTTCTTT

V gene: TRBV7-8
clone size: many
J gene: TRBJ2-2
D gene: TRBD2
CDR3 protein: CASSLVAGGPQELFF
CDR3 DNA: TGTGCCAGCAGCTTAGTGGCGGGGGGACCACAGGAGCTGTTTTTT

V gene: TRBV20-1
clone size: -
J gene: TRBJ2-7
D gene: -
CDR3 protein: CSAQPGTYEQYF
CDR3 DNA: TGCAGTGCGCAGCCGGGGACCTACGAGCAGTACTTC

V gene: TRBV19
clone size: many
J gene: TRBJ1-6
D gene: -
CDR3 protein: CASSIRGDRSYNSPLHF
CDR3 DNA: TGTGCCAGTAGTATTCGGGGGGACCGCTCCTATAATTCACCCCTCCACTTT

V gene: TRBV6-2/TRBV6-3
clone size: many
J gene: TRBJ2-7
D gene: -
CDR3 protein: CASTPTEEPYEQYF
CDR3 DNA: TGTGCCAGCACACCGACAGAAGAGCCCTACGAGCAGTACTTC

V gene: TRBV28
clone size: -
J gene: TRBJ1-1
D gene: -
CDR3 protein: CASSLGLLDTEAFF
CDR3 DNA: TGTGCCAGCAGTTTGGGACTCCTTGACACTGAAGCTTTCTTT

V gene: TRBV4-1
clone size: few
J gene: TRBJ2-2
D gene: -
CDR3 protein: CASSQGQGGTGELFF
CDR3 DNA: TGCGCCAGCAGCCAAGGGCAGGGGGGCACCGGGGAGCTGTTTTTT

V gene: TRBV20-1
clone size: many
J gene: TRBJ2-7
D gene: TRBD1
CDR3 protein: CSARTTGATYEQYF
CDR3 DNA: TGCAGTGCTAGAACGACAGGGGCGACCTACGAGCAGTACTTC

V gene: TRBV5-8
clone size: many
J gene: TRBJ2-1
D gene: TRBD1
CDR3 protein: CASSLGWGQGNEQFF
CDR3 DNA: TGTGCCAGCAGCCTTGGATGGGGACAGGGCAATGAGCAGTTCTTC

V gene: TRBV7-2
clone size: many
J gene: TRBJ2-7
D gene: -
CDR3 protein: CASSLVHGSYEQYF
CDR3 DNA: TGTGCCAGCAGCTTAGTGCACGGTTCCTACGAGCAGTACTTC

V gene: TRBV25-1
clone size: many
J gene: TRBJ2-7
D gene: -
CDR3 protein: CASSGSYLYEQYF
CDR3 DNA: TGTGCCAGCAGTGGATCCTACCTATACGAGCAGTACTTC

V gene: TRBV7-8
clone size: many
J gene: TRBJ1-6
D gene: TRBD1
CDR3 protein: CASSWETGGGYNSPLHF
CDR3 DNA: TGTGCCAGCAGCTGGGAAACAGGGGGCGGCTATAATTCACCCCTCCACTTT